These T cell receptor beta chains were read from a single sample in a study of blood T cell repertoires in COVID-19. Assay: immunoSEQ multiplex PCR; the TCRdb copy retains only in-frame clones and omits some. The table has about 200,000 clones, around nine tenths seen once; the top ten hold approximately 5.6%. The sequencing input was peripheral blood. The receptors shown here come from a middle-aged woman who had recovered from COVID-19. Each CDR3 is given with its conserved first and last residue. The order of the fields is D gene, clone size, V gene, J gene, CDR3 protein, CDR3 DNA. The D gene is left open where the match is weak. Rows may omit the clone size; those that give it use once, few, many or a size class.

D: -
size: -
V: TRBV24-1
J: TRBJ2-3
CDR3: CATGDRVGSGALISTDTQYF
DNA: TGTGCCACCGGTGATAGGGTGGGGTCAGGGGCCCTAATATCCACAGATACGCAGTATTTT

D: -
size: -
V: TRBV6-1
J: TRBJ2-4
CDR3: CASSDGQPWGMIIQYF
DNA: TGTGCCAGCAGTGACGGACAACCTTGGGGTATGATCATTCAGTACTTC

D: -
size: -
V: TRBV5-8
J: TRBJ2-2
CDR3: CASLDRSNTGELFF
DNA: TGTGCCAGCCTTGACAGGAGTAACACCGGGGAGCTGTTTTTT

D: TRBD1
size: -
V: TRBV25-1
J: TRBJ1-4
CDR3: CASSEGQGASTNEKLFF
DNA: TGTGCCAGCAGTGAGGGACAGGGGGCCTCAACTAATGAAAAACTGTTTTTT

D: TRBD2
size: -
V: TRBV11-2
J: TRBJ2-1
CDR3: CASSPAGLAGTSYNEQFF
DNA: TGTGCCAGCAGCCCTGCGGGACTAGCGGGAACCTCCTACAATGAGCAGTTCTTC

D: TRBD1
size: -
V: TRBV5-1
J: TRBJ2-5
CDR3: CASSYGTGVVETQYF
DNA: TGCGCCAGCAGTTACGGGACAGGGGTGGTGGAGACCCAGTACTTC

D: -
size: -
V: TRBV9
J: TRBJ2-5
CDR3: CASSVRGGETQYF
DNA: TGTGCCAGCAGCGTACGGGGAGGAGAGACCCAGTACTTC

D: TRBD1
size: -
V: TRBV3-1/TRBV3-2
J: TRBJ2-1
CDR3: CASSPYLTGIREQFF
DNA: TGTGCCAGCAGCCCATACTTGACAGGGATTAGAGAGCAGTTCTTC

D: -
size: -
V: TRBV27
J: TRBJ1-2
CDR3: CASTRSGGGGYTF
DNA: TGTGCCAGCACCCGCTCGGGGGGCGGGGGCTACACCTTC

D: -
size: -
V: TRBV6-5
J: TRBJ2-7
CDR3: CASTAGQGAYEQYF
DNA: TGTGCCAGCACTGCGGGGCAGGGAGCCTACGAGCAGTACTTC

D: TRBD1
size: -
V: TRBV30
J: TRBJ2-2
CDR3: CAWNLQGAGELFF
DNA: TGTGCCTGGAACCTCCAGGGGGCCGGGGAGCTGTTTTTT

D: TRBD1
size: -
V: TRBV29-1
J: TRBJ2-7
CDR3: CSVSGGSYEQYF
DNA: TGCAGCGTTTCAGGGGGCAGCTACGAGCAGTACTTC

D: TRBD1
size: once
V: TRBV30
J: TRBJ2-1
CDR3: CAWSGGQGSYNEQFF
DNA: TGTGCCTGGAGTGGGGGACAGGGTTCGTACAATGAGCAGTTCTTC

D: -
size: -
V: TRBV5-8
J: TRBJ1-4
CDR3: CASSLSATNEKLFF
DNA: TGTGCCAGCAGCTTGTCTGCAACTAATGAAAAACTGTTTTTT

D: TRBD1
size: -
V: TRBV7-6
J: TRBJ2-6
CDR3: CASSLEKAGGMSQSVLTF
DNA: TGTGCCAGCAGCTTGGAAAAGGCAGGGGGAATGAGCCAAAGCGTCCTGACTTTC

D: TRBD1
size: -
V: TRBV11-3
J: TRBJ2-1
CDR3: CASTGTGMNEQFF
DNA: TGTGCCAGCACGGGGACAGGGATGAATGAGCAGTTCTTC

D: TRBD2
size: -
V: TRBV12-3/TRBV12-4
J: TRBJ2-7
CDR3: CASLPTGGEQYF
DNA: TGTGCCAGCCTACCCACGGGGGGCGAGCAGTACTTC

D: -
size: -
V: TRBV7-9
J: TRBJ1-6
CDR3: CASSLTSLGSPLHF
DNA: TGTGCCAGCAGCTTAACCTCACTAGGGTCACCCCTCCACTTT

D: -
size: -
V: TRBV19
J: TRBJ2-1
CDR3: CASSIASAYNEQFF
DNA: TGTGCCAGTAGTATAGCTAGCGCTTACAATGAGCAGTTCTTC

D: TRBD2
size: -
V: TRBV11-2
J: TRBJ2-3
CDR3: CASSLGGGRAFNTQYF
DNA: TGTGCCAGCAGCTTAGGCGGCGGGAGGGCCTTTAATACGCAGTATTTT

D: -
size: -
V: TRBV7-2
J: TRBJ2-1
CDR3: CASSLRSGTVWGDNEQFF
DNA: TGTGCCAGCAGCTTAAGATCCGGGACAGTCTGGGGGGACAATGAGCAGTTCTTC

D: -
size: -
V: TRBV4-3
J: TRBJ2-5
CDR3: CASSQEAGKQETQYF
DNA: TGCGCCAGCAGCCAAGAGGCGGGGAAACAAGAGACCCAGTACTTC

D: -
size: -
V: TRBV5-4
J: TRBJ1-1
CDR3: CASSFPQPGNTEAFF
DNA: TGTGCCAGCAGCTTTCCTCAACCAGGGAACACTGAAGCTTTCTTT

D: TRBD2
size: -
V: TRBV6-5
J: TRBJ2-3
CDR3: CASRLLAGTDTQYF
DNA: TGTGCCAGCAGACTACTAGCGGGAACAGATACGCAGTATTTT

D: TRBD1
size: few
V: TRBV7-2
J: TRBJ2-3
CDR3: CASSLTPGQHHF
DNA: TGTGCCAGCAGCTTGACTCCGGGACAGCACCATTTT

D: -
size: -
V: TRBV7-3
J: TRBJ1-1
CDR3: CASSPHGGTEAFF
DNA: TGTGCCAGCAGCCCTCACGGGGGGACGGAAGCTTTCTTT

D: TRBD1
size: -
V: TRBV7-9
J: TRBJ1-3
CDR3: CASRKGALSGNTIYF
DNA: TGTGCCAGCAGAAAGGGGGCGCTTTCTGGAAACACCATATATTTT

D: -
size: -
V: TRBV27
J: TRBJ2-7
CDR3: CASSPHNQGGRAPSSYEQYF
DNA: TGTGCCAGCAGTCCCCACAATCAGGGGGGACGGGCCCCTAGCTCCTACGAGCAGTACTTC

D: -
size: -
V: TRBV12-3/TRBV12-4
J: TRBJ1-1
CDR3: CASSLDGNTEAFF
DNA: TGTGCCAGCAGTTTAGACGGGAACACTGAAGCTTTCTTT

D: TRBD1
size: few
V: TRBV14
J: TRBJ2-7
CDR3: CASSPGTGGYEQYF
DNA: TGTGCCAGCAGCCCCGGGACAGGGGGCTACGAGCAGTACTTC

D: -
size: -
V: TRBV30
J: TRBJ1-4
CDR3: CAWSGGGGLDEKLFF
DNA: TGTGCCTGGAGTGGGGGCGGGGGATTGGATGAAAAACTGTTTTTT

D: -
size: -
V: TRBV5-1
J: TRBJ2-7
CDR3: CASSGEYEQYF
DNA: TGCGCCAGCAGCGGAGAATACGAGCAGTACTTC

D: TRBD2
size: -
V: TRBV3-1/TRBV3-2
J: TRBJ2-2
CDR3: CASRDLSGTHTGELFF
DNA: TGTGCCAGCCGAGATCTTAGCGGGACCCACACCGGGGAGCTGTTTTTT

D: TRBD1
size: -
V: TRBV19
J: TRBJ2-1
CDR3: CASSPRQGRHEQFF
DNA: TGTGCCAGTAGCCCACGACAGGGACGGCATGAGCAGTTCTTC

D: TRBD1
size: -
V: TRBV2
J: TRBJ1-1
CDR3: CASTLGQTMNTEAFF
DNA: TGTGCCAGCACCCTGGGACAGACCATGAACACTGAAGCTTTCTTT

D: -
size: -
V: TRBV19
J: TRBJ2-3
CDR3: CASSTTQQGAGTDTQYF
DNA: TGTGCCAGTAGTACGACCCAACAGGGAGCGGGCACAGATACGCAGTATTTT

D: -
size: -
V: TRBV4-2
J: TRBJ1-2
CDR3: CASSQDRAGANYGYTF
DNA: TGTGCCAGCAGCCAAGATAGGGCAGGGGCTAACTATGGCTACACCTTC

D: -
size: -
V: TRBV20-1
J: TRBJ2-1
CDR3: CSASNPLQSSYNEQFF
DNA: TGCAGTGCTAGTAACCCCCTACAGAGCTCCTACAATGAGCAGTTCTTC

D: -
size: -
V: TRBV19
J: TRBJ1-2
CDR3: CASSMTGWTYGYTF
DNA: TGTGCCAGTAGTATGACGGGGTGGACCTATGGCTACACCTTC

D: TRBD2
size: -
V: TRBV14
J: TRBJ2-1
CDR3: CASSQTSGSYNEQFF
DNA: TGTGCCAGCAGCCAAACTAGCGGCTCCTACAATGAGCAGTTCTTC

D: TRBD2
size: -
V: TRBV5-1
J: TRBJ2-1
CDR3: CASSLELAGGRYNEQFF
DNA: TGCGCCAGCAGCTTGGAACTAGCGGGAGGGCGGTACAATGAGCAGTTCTTC

D: TRBD2
size: -
V: TRBV11-3
J: TRBJ2-2
CDR3: CASSLVGGSNTGELFF
DNA: TGTGCCAGCAGCTTAGTAGGCGGGAGCAACACCGGGGAGCTGTTTTTT

D: -
size: -
V: TRBV6-1
J: TRBJ2-5
CDR3: CASSEAKRVTGETQYF
DNA: TGTGCCAGCAGTGAAGCGAAGAGGGTGACGGGAGAGACCCAGTACTTC

D: TRBD1
size: -
V: TRBV7-6
J: TRBJ1-1
CDR3: CASSLHERDSATLNTEAFF
DNA: TGTGCCAGCAGCTTACATGAACGGGACAGCGCGACTTTGAACACTGAAGCTTTCTTT

D: -
size: -
V: TRBV18
J: TRBJ1-4
CDR3: CASSPRGLNEKLFF
DNA: TGTGCCAGCTCACCTAGGGGTCTTAATGAAAAACTGTTTTTT

D: -
size: -
V: TRBV2
J: TRBJ2-5
CDR3: CASNEQGKETQYF
DNA: TGTGCCAGCAACGAGCAGGGAAAAGAGACCCAGTACTTC

D: TRBD1
size: few
V: TRBV28
J: TRBJ2-6
CDR3: CASTPDRGRISGANVLTF
DNA: TGTGCCAGCACCCCGGACAGGGGGCGTATCTCTGGGGCCAACGTCCTGACTTTC

D: -
size: -
V: TRBV28
J: TRBJ1-5
CDR3: CASTESGQPQHF
DNA: TGTGCCAGCACCGAGAGTGGTCAGCCCCAGCATTTT

D: TRBD1
size: few
V: TRBV30
J: TRBJ1-2
CDR3: CAWTSPGTGAYGYTF
DNA: TGTGCCTGGACGTCCCCCGGGACAGGGGCCTATGGCTACACCTTC

D: TRBD1
size: -
V: TRBV6-5
J: TRBJ1-4
CDR3: CASSYSLTGVSEKLFF
DNA: TGTGCCAGCAGTTACTCGTTGACAGGGGTTAGTGAAAAACTGTTTTTT

D: -
size: -
V: TRBV7-2
J: TRBJ1-4
CDR3: CASSLAPGVVNEKLFF
DNA: TGTGCCAGCAGCTTGGCCCCAGGGGTTGTGAATGAAAAACTGTTTTTT

D: TRBD1
size: few
V: TRBV3-1/TRBV3-2
J: TRBJ2-2
CDR3: CASSQGRGQRTGELFF
DNA: TGTGCCAGCAGCCAAGGCAGGGGGCAGCGGACCGGGGAGCTGTTTTTT

D: -
size: -
V: TRBV30
J: TRBJ2-7
CDR3: CAQGSGYEQYF
DNA: TGTGCCCAGGGATCGGGCTACGAGCAGTACTTC

D: -
size: -
V: TRBV11-2
J: TRBJ1-4
CDR3: CASSDDGFNEKLFF
DNA: TGTGCCAGCAGCGATGACGGGTTTAATGAAAAACTGTTTTTT

D: -
size: -
V: TRBV15
J: TRBJ2-5
CDR3: CATSRVGGSWYQETQYF
DNA: TGTGCCACCAGCAGAGTGGGAGGAAGTTGGTACCAAGAGACCCAGTACTTC

D: -
size: -
V: TRBV24-1
J: TRBJ2-2
CDR3: CATSDSYGTATGELFF
DNA: TGTGCCACCAGTGACTCCTATGGGACTGCCACGGGGGAGCTGTTTTTT

D: -
size: -
V: TRBV7-3
J: TRBJ2-5
CDR3: CASSLRVRGETQYF
DNA: TGTGCCAGCAGCTTAAGAGTACGGGGGGAGACCCAGTACTTC

D: TRBD1
size: -
V: TRBV28
J: TRBJ1-2
CDR3: CASSIQGTVYGYTF
DNA: TGTGCCAGCAGTATACAGGGGACGGTCTATGGCTACACCTTC

D: TRBD2
size: -
V: TRBV7-7
J: TRBJ2-3
CDR3: CASSLAGTSGRGSTDTQYF
DNA: TGTGCCAGCAGCTTAGCTGGGACTAGCGGTCGGGGGAGCACAGATACGCAGTATTTT

D: TRBD1
size: -
V: TRBV5-1
J: TRBJ1-1
CDR3: CASSSTGGTEAFF
DNA: TGCGCCAGCAGCTCGACAGGGGGCACTGAAGCTTTCTTT